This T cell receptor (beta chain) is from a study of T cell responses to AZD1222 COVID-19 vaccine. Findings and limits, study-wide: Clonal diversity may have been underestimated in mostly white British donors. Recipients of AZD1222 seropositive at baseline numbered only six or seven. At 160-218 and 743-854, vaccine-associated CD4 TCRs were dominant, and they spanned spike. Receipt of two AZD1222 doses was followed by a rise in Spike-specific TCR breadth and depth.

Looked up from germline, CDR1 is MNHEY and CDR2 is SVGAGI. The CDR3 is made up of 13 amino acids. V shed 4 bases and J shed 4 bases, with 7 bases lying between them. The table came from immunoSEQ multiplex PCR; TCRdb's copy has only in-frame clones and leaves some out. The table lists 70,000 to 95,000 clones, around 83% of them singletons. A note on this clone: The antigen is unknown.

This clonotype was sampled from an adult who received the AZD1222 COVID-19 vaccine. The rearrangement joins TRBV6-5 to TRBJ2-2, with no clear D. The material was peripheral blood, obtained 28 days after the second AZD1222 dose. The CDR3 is CASSSVGTGELFF. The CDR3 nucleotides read TGTGCCAGCAGTTCGGTGGGCACCGGGGAGCTGTTTTTT.